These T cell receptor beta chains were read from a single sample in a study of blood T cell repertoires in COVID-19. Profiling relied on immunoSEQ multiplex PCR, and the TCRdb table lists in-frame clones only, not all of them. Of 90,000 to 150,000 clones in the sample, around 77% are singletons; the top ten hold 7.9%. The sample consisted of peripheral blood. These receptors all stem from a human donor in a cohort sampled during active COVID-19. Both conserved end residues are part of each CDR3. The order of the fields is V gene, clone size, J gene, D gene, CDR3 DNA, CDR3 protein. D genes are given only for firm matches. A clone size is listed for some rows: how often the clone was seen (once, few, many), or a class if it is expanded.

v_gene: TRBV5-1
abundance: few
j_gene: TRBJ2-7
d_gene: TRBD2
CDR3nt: TGCGCCAGCAGCCTAGCGGGACTAGCGGGAGTAGACGAGCAGTACTTC
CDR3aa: CASSLAGLAGVDEQYF

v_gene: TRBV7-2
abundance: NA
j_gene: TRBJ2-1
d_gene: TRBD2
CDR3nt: TGTGCCAGCAGCTTAGGGCTAGCGGGGGTCGATGAGCAGTTCTTC
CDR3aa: CASSLGLAGVDEQFF

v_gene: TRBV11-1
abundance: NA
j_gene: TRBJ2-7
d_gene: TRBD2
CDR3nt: TGTGCCGGAGGACTAGCGGCCAGCTTGTACGAGCAGTACTTC
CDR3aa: CAGGLAASLYEQYF

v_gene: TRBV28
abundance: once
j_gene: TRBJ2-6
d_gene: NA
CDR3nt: TGTGCCAGCAAGGGAGACGGGAAAGTCTCTGGGGCCAACGTCCTGACTTTC
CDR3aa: CASKGDGKVSGANVLTF

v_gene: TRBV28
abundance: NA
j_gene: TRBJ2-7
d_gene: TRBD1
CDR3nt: TGTGCCAGCAGTGTCGACAGGGTCTTAACCTACGAGCAGTACTTC
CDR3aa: CASSVDRVLTYEQYF

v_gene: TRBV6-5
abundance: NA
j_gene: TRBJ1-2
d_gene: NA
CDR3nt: TGTGCCAGCAGTTACGGGCAGAAGTATGGCTACACCTTC
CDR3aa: CASSYGQKYGYTF

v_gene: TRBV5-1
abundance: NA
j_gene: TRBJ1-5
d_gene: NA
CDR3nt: TGCGCCAGCAGCTTGGACGGCGGAGATTATAGCAATCAGCCCCAGCATTTT
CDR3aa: CASSLDGGDYSNQPQHF

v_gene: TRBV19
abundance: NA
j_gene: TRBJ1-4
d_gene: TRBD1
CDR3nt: TGTGCCAGTAACCCCCATACAGGGGGCGGAAGTGAAAAACTGTTTTTT
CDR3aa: CASNPHTGGGSEKLFF

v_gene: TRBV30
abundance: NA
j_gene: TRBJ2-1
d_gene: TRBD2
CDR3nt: TGTGCCTGGAGTGGGGGACTAGCGGGAATGACGCGCAATGAGCAGTTCTTC
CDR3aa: CAWSGGLAGMTRNEQFF

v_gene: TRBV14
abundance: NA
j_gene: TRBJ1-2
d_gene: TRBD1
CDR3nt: TGTGCCAGCAGCCCTGGGGACAGGGCGTCTAACTATGGCTACACCTTC
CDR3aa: CASSPGDRASNYGYTF

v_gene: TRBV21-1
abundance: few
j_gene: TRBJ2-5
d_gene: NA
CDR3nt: TGTGCCAGCAGCAGGGACAGGGGGACCAAAGAGACCCAGTACTTC
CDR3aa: CASSRDRGTKETQYF

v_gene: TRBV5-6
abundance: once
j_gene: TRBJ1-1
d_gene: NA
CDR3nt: TGTGCCAGCAGCCCTTTGGGCAGGGGCGATACTGAAGCTTTCTTT
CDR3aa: CASSPLGRGDTEAFF

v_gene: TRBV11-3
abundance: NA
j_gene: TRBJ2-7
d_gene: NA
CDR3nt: TGTGCCAGCAGCCCCTTTAGACTGCTTCAAAGCGAGCAGTACTTC
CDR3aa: CASSPFRLLQSEQYF

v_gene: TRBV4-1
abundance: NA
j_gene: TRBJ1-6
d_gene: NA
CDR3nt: TGCGCCAGCAGCCAAGAGGTAACAGGGCCGAACATCGGTTCACCCCTCCACTTT
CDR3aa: CASSQEVTGPNIGSPLHF

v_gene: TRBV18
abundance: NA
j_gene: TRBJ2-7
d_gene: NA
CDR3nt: TGTGCCAGCTCACTGGGCGGGTTCTCCTACGAGCAGTACTTC
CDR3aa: CASSLGGFSYEQYF

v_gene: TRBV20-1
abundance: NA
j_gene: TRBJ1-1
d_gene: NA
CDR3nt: TGCAGTGCTGCCGGGATCAAAGCTTTCTTT
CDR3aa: CSAAGIKAFF

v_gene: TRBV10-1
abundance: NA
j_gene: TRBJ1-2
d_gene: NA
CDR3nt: TGCGCCAGCTCTGAACACCGGGAGTATGGCTACACCTTC
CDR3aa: CASSEHREYGYTF

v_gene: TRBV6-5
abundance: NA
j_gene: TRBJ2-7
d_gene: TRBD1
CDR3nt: TGTGCCAGCAGACGGGACAGGGACCTAGTGGGGGAGCAGTACTTC
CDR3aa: CASRRDRDLVGEQYF

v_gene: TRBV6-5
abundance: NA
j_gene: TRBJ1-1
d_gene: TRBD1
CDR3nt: TGTGCCAGCAGTTACTCCTCGACAGGGATGAACACTGAAGCTTTCTTT
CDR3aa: CASSYSSTGMNTEAFF

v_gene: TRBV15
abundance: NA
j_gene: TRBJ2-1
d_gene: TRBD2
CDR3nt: TGTGCCACCAGCAGGGACCTACCGTGGGCTTCTAGCGGAACGTACAATGAGCAGTTCTTC
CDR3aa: CATSRDLPWASSGTYNEQFF

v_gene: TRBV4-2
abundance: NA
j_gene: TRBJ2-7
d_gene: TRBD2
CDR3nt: TGTGCCAGCAGCCCGACTAGCGGGGGGGCAAACGAGCAGTACTTC
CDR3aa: CASSPTSGGANEQYF

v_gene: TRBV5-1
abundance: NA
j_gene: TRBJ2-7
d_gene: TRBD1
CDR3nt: TGCGCCAGCAGCTTGGTAGCAGGGGGCACCTACGAGCAGTACTTC
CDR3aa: CASSLVAGGTYEQYF

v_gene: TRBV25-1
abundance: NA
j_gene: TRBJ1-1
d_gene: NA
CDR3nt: TGTGCCAGCAGTGACCACACGGGATGGACTGAAGCTTTCTTT
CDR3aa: CASSDHTGWTEAFF

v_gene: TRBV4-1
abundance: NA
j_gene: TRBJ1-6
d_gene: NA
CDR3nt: TGCGCCAGCAGCCTGGAGGGTGAGGCCTATTCACCCCTCCACTTT
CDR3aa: CASSLEGEAYSPLHF

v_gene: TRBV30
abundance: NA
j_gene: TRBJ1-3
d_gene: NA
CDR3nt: TGTGCCTGGAGTACTGTTGCTGGAAACACCATATATTTT
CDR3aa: CAWSTVAGNTIYF

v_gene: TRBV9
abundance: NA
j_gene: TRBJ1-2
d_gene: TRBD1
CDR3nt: TGTGCCAGCAGCGTAGGGACAGGGGGTGGCTACACCTTC
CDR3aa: CASSVGTGGGYTF

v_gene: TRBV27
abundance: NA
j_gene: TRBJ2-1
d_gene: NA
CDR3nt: TGCCGGAAAAGAGGGAATGAGCAGTTCTTC
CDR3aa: CRKRGNEQFF

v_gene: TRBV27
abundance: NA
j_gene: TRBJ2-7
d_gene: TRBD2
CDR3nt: TGTGCCAGCAGTAATGTACAAACTAGCGGGAGTGTCCACGAGCAGTACTTC
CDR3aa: CASSNVQTSGSVHEQYF

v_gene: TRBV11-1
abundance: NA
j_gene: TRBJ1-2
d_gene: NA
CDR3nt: TGTGCCGTAGGAGGCCGGTCTTATGGCTACACCTTC
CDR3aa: CAVGGRSYGYTF

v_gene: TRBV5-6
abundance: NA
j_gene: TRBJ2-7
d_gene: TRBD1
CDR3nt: TGTGCCAGCAGCTTGGTGGGACAGGGAAACTCCTACGAGCAGTACTTC
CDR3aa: CASSLVGQGNSYEQYF

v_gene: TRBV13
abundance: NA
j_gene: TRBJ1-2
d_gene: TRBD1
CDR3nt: TGTGCCAGCAGCTTAGGGACAGGGAAAGGGACTGACTATGGCTACACCTTC
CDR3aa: CASSLGTGKGTDYGYTF

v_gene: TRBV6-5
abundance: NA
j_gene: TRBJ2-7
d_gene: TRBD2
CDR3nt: TGTGCCAGCAGTTTCAGACTAGCGGGAATCTACGAGCAGTACTTC
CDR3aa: CASSFRLAGIYEQYF

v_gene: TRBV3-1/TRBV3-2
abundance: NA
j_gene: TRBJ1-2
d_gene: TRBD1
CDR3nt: TGTGCCAGCAGCCAAGCCGGGACAGGAGTTGGCTACACCTTC
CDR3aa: CASSQAGTGVGYTF

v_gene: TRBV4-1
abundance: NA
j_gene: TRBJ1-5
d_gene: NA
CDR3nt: TGCGCCAGCAGCCAAGAAGGGCAGGGCGATCAGCCCCAGCATTTT
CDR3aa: CASSQEGQGDQPQHF

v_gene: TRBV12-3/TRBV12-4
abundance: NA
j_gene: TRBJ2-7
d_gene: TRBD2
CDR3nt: TGTGCCAGCAGTTTGCGGGGGACCGAGCAGTACTTC
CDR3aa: CASSLRGTEQYF

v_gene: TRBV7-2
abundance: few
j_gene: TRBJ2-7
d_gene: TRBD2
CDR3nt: TGTGCCAGCAGTGGGACTAGCCATTACGAGCAGTACTTC
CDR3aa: CASSGTSHYEQYF

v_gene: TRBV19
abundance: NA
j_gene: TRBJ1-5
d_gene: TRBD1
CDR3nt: TGTGCCAGTAGTATAGACCCGGGACAGGGGCAGCCCCAGCATTTT
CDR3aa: CASSIDPGQGQPQHF

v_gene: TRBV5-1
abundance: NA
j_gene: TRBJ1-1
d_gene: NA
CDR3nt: TGCGCCAGCAGCTCCTTAGACACTGAAGCTTTCTTT
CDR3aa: CASSSLDTEAFF

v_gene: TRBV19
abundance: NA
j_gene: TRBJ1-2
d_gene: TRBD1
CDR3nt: TGTGCCAGTAGTATAGGGGACAGGGCTGGCGGCTACACCTTC
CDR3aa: CASSIGDRAGGYTF

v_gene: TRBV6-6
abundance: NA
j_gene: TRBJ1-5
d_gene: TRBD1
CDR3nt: TGTGCCAGTCAGACAGGGGCGGGTCAGCCCCAGCATTTT
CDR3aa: CASQTGAGQPQHF

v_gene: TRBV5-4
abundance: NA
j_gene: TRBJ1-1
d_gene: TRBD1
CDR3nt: TGTGCCAGCAGCCCAGGACAGGGGAGGGACACTGAAGCTTTCTTT
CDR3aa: CASSPGQGRDTEAFF

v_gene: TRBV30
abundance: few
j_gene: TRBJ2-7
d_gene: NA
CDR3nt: TGTGCCTGGAGTGTTGGCAGGGCGACGGGTGAGCAGTACTTC
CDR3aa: CAWSVGRATGEQYF

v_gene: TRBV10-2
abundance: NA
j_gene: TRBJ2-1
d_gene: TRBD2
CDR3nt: TGCGCCAGCAGCCCTTTAGCGGGGGGCACAAATGAGCAGTTCTTC
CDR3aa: CASSPLAGGTNEQFF

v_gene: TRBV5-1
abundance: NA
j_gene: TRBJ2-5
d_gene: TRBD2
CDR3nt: TGCGCCAGCAGCTTCGGGGCTAGCGGAGAAGAGACCCAGTACTTC
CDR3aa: CASSFGASGEETQYF

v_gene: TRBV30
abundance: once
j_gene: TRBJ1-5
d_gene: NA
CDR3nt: TGTGCCTGGAGTGGGGGGGGGAAGGGCCAGCCCCAGCATTTT
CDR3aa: CAWSGGGKGQPQHF

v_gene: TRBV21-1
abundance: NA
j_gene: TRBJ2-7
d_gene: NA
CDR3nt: TGTGCCAGCAGCATCCGGGACAGATTTTACTTC
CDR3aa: CASSIRDRFYF

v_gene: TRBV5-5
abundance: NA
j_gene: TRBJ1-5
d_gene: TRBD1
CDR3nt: TGTGCCAGCAGCTTGCGATGGGACAGGGGGTTAAACGTCCAGCATTTT
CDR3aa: CASSLRWDRGLNVQHF

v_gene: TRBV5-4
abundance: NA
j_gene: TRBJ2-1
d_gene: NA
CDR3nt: TGTGCCAGCAGCCCCCGTAGCGGTAGCTCCTACAATGAGCAGTTCTTC
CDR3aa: CASSPRSGSSYNEQFF

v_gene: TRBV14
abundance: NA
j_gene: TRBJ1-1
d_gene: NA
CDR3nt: TGTGCCAGCAGCCCCCTCCAGTACACTGAAGCTTTCTTT
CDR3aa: CASSPLQYTEAFF

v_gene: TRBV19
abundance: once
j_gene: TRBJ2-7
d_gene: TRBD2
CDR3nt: TGTGCCAGTAGTATAGAGGAGCGGGGGTCCTACGAGCAGTACTTC
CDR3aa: CASSIEERGSYEQYF